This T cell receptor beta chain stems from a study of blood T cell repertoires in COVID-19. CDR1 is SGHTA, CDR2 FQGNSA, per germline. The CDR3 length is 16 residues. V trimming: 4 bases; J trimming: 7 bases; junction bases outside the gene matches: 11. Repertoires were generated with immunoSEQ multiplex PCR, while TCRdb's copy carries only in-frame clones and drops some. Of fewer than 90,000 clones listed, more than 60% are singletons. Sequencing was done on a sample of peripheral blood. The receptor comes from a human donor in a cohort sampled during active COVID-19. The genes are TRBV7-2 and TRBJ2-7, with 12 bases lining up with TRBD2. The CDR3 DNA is TGTGCCAGCAGCTCGACTAGCGGGAGTAGTTCACGTGAGCAGTACTTC. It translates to CASSSTSGSSSREQYF.